Listed below are T cell receptor beta chains from one sample, sequenced in a study of OX40 agonist ivuxolimab in advanced cancers. TCRdb's copy holds only in-frame clones and misses some; the assay was immunoSEQ multiplex PCR. The table shows about 35,000 clones, with 84% occurring only once. Specimen: CD4+ or CD8+ T cells sorted from blood, collected in a trial of the OX40 agonist ivuxolimab. These receptors came from an adult with an advanced solid tumor such as melanoma, head and neck, liver or kidney cancer. CDR3s include the opening cysteine and the closing phenylalanine or tryptophan. A D gene is named only where the DNA matches it firmly. Only some rows state a clone size, as once, few, many or a class for expanded clones.

j_call: TRBJ2-6
v_call: TRBV10-3
clone_size: .
d_call: .
cdr3_aa: CAISEQGDASGANVLTF
cdr3_nt: TGTGCCATCAGTGAACAGGGAGACGCCTCTGGGGCCAACGTCCTGACTTTC

j_call: TRBJ2-7
v_call: TRBV9
clone_size: .
d_call: .
cdr3_aa: CASSVGSVDEQYF
cdr3_nt: TGTGCCAGCAGCGTAGGGAGCGTAGACGAGCAGTACTTC

j_call: TRBJ2-1
v_call: TRBV5-4
clone_size: once
d_call: TRBD2
cdr3_aa: CASSFVRADIAGDHEQFF
cdr3_nt: TGTGCCAGCAGCTTTGTACGGGCCGATATAGCGGGAGACCATGAGCAGTTCTTC

j_call: TRBJ1-4
v_call: TRBV5-1
clone_size: .
d_call: TRBD1
cdr3_aa: CASSPYRDSDEKLFF
cdr3_nt: TGCGCCAGCAGCCCTTATCGGGACAGTGATGAAAAACTGTTTTTT

j_call: TRBJ2-1
v_call: TRBV10-2
clone_size: .
d_call: .
cdr3_aa: CASSEWRDNEQFF
cdr3_nt: TGCGCCAGCAGTGAGTGGCGGGACAATGAGCAGTTCTTC

j_call: TRBJ1-4
v_call: TRBV19
clone_size: .
d_call: .
cdr3_aa: CASSISASRNEKLFF
cdr3_nt: TGTGCCAGTAGTATCTCGGCTAGCCGCAATGAAAAACTGTTTTTT

j_call: TRBJ1-2
v_call: TRBV15
clone_size: .
d_call: .
cdr3_aa: CATRGGGNSGGYTF
cdr3_nt: TGTGCCACCAGAGGGGGGGGGAACTCGGGTGGCTACACCTTC

j_call: TRBJ1-6
v_call: TRBV5-6
clone_size: .
d_call: TRBD1
cdr3_aa: CASTLGGQSSYNSPLHF
cdr3_nt: TGTGCCAGCACCCTGGGGGGACAGAGCTCCTATAATTCACCCCTCCACTTT

j_call: TRBJ2-7
v_call: TRBV28
clone_size: .
d_call: .
cdr3_aa: CASSSAGFYEQYF
cdr3_nt: TGTGCCAGCAGTTCGGCAGGGTTCTACGAGCAGTACTTC

j_call: TRBJ2-3
v_call: TRBV7-2
clone_size: .
d_call: TRBD2
cdr3_aa: CASSPSGGRDTQYF
cdr3_nt: TGTGCCAGCAGCCCTAGCGGGGGGAGAGATACGCAGTATTTT

j_call: TRBJ2-7
v_call: TRBV4-1
clone_size: .
d_call: .
cdr3_aa: CASSQAITGEDEQYF
cdr3_nt: TGCGCCAGCAGCCAAGCGATTACAGGGGAGGACGAGCAGTACTTC

j_call: TRBJ2-7
v_call: TRBV6-5
clone_size: .
d_call: .
cdr3_aa: CASSHRGSGYEQYF
cdr3_nt: TGTGCCAGCAGTCATCGGGGGAGTGGCTACGAGCAGTACTTC

j_call: TRBJ2-5
v_call: TRBV4-3
clone_size: few
d_call: .
cdr3_aa: CASSQDTGQQETQYF
cdr3_nt: TGCGCCAGCAGCCAAGATACAGGACAGCAAGAGACCCAGTACTTC

j_call: TRBJ2-3
v_call: TRBV7-6
clone_size: .
d_call: TRBD2
cdr3_aa: CASSLDGAGSGVDTQYF
cdr3_nt: TGTGCCAGCAGCTTAGATGGAGCGGGGAGCGGGGTAGATACGCAGTATTTT

j_call: TRBJ2-2
v_call: TRBV13
clone_size: .
d_call: .
cdr3_aa: CASFPWRTGELFF
cdr3_nt: TGTGCCAGCTTCCCCTGGAGGACTGGGGAGCTGTTTTTT